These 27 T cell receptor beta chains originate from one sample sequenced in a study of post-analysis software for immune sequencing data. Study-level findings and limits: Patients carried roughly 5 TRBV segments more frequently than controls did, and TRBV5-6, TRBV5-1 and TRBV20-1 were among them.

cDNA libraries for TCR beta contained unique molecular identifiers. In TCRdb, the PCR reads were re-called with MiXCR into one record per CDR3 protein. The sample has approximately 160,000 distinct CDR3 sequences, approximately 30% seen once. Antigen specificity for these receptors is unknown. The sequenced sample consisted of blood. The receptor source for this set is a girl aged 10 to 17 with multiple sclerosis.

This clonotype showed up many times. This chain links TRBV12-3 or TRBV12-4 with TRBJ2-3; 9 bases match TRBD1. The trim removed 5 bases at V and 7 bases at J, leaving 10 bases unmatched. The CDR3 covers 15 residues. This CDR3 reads CASSPGQGFRNTQYF. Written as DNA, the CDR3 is TGTGCCAGCAGTCCAGGACAGGGGTTCAGAAATACGCAGTATTTT.

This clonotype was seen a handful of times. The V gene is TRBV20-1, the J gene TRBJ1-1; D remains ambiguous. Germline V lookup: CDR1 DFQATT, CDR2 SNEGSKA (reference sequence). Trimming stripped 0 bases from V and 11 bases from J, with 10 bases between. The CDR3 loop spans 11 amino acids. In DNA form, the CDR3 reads TGCAGTGCTAGAGACGCAGGACCTGCTTTCTTT. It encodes CSARDAGPAFF.

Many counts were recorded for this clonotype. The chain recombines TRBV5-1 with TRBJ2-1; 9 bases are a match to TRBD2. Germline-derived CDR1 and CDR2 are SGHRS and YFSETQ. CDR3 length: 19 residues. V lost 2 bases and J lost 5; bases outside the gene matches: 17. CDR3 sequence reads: CASSLSWGGRALGHNEQFF. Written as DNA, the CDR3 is TGCGCCAGCAGCTTAAGCTGGGGCGGGAGGGCCCTCGGGCACAATGAGCAGTTCTTC.

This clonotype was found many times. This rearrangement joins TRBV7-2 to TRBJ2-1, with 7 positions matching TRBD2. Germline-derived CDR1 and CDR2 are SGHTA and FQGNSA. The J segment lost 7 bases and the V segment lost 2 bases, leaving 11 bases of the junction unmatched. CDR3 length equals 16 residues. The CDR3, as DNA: TGTGCCAGCAGCTTACACGGCGGGAGAAAGAATAATGAGCAGTTCTTC. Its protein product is CASSLHGGRKNNEQFF.

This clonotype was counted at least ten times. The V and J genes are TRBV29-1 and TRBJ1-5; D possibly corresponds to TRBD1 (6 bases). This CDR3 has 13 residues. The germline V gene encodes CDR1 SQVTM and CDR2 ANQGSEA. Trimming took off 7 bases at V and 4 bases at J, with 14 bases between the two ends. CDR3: CSAVRDKNQPQHF. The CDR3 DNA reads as TGCAGCGCGGTCCGGGACAAGAATCAGCCCCAGCATTTT.

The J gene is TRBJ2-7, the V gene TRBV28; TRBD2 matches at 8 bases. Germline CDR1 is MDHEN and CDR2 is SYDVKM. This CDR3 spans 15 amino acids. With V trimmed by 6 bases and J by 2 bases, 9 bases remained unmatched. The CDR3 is CASRASGGAPYEQYF. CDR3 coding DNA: TGTGCCAGCAGAGCGTCCGGGGGGGCCCCCTACGAGCAGTACTTC. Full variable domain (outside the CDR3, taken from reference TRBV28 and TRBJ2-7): DVKVTQSSRYLVKRTGEKVFLECVQDMDHENMFWYRQDPGLGLRLIYFSYDVKMKEKGDIPEGYSVSREKKERFSLILESASTNQTSMYLCASRASGGAPYEQYFGPGTRLTVT.

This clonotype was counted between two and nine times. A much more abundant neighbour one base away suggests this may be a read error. The CDR3 sequence: CAGSPTGIGDTQYF. The CDR3 coding sequence is TGTGCCGGCTCCCCTACCGGGATCGGAGATACGCAGTATTTT. V gene TRBV18 combines with J gene TRBJ2-3; tentative D call: TRBD2 (5 bases). The CDR3 is 14 amino acids. Germline V gene lookup returns CDR1 KGHSH and CDR2 LQKENI.

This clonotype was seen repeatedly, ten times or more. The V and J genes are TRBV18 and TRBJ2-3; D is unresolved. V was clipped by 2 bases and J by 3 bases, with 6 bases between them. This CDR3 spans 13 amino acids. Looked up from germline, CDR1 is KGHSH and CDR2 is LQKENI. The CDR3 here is CASSPGLTDTQYF. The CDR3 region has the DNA TGTGCCAGCTCACCAGGGTTGACAGATACGCAGTATTTT.

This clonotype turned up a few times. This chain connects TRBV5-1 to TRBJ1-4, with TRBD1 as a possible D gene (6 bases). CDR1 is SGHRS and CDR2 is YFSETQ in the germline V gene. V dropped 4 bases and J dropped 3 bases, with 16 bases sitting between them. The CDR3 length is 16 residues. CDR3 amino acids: CASSPEYREPNEKLFF. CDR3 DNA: TGCGCCAGCAGCCCCGAATACAGGGAGCCTAATGAAAAACTGTTTTTT. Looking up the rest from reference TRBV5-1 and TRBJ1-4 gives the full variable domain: KAGVTQTPRYLIKTRGQQVTLSCSPISGHRSVSWYQQTPGQGLQFLFEYFSETQRNKGNFPGRFSGRQFSNSRSEMNVSTLELGDSALYLCASSPEYREPNEKLFFGSGTQLSVL.

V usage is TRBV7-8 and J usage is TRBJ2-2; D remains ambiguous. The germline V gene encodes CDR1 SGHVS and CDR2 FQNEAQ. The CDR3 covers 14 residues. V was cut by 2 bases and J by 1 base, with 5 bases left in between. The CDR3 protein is CASSLSKNTGELFF. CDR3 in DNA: TGTGCCAGCAGCTTATCCAAGAACACCGGGGAGCTGTTTTTT.

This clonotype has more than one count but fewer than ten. CDR3 bases: TGTGCCACCAGTGATTTCGTGGGGGGTGAGCAGTACTTC. It translates to CATSDFVGGEQYF. J is TRBJ2-7 and V is TRBV24-1, with TRBD2 as a possible D gene (6 bases). The CDR3 totals 13 residues. The ends were cut back, 1 base at V and 7 bases at J, with 10 bases in the middle. In germline, CDR1 is KGHDR, CDR2 SFDVKD.

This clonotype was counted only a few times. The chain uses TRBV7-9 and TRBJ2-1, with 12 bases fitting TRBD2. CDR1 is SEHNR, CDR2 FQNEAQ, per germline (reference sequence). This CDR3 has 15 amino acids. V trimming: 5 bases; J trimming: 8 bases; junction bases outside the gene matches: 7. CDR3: CASSPTGTSGYEQFF. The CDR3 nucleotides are TGTGCCAGCAGCCCAACCGGGACTAGCGGGTATGAGCAGTTCTTC.

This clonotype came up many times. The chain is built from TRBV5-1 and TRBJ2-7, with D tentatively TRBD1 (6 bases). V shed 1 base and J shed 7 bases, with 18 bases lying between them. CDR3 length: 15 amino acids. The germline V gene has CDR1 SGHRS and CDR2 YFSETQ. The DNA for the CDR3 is TGCGCCAGCAGCTTGCGGGCAGGGGAAGCGTCGGAGCAGTACTTC. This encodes CASSLRAGEASEQYF.

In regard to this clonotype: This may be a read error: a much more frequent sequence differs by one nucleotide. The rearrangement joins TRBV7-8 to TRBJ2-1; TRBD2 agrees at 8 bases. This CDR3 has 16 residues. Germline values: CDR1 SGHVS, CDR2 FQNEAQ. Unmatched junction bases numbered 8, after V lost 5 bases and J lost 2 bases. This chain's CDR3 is CASSHLTGGTYNEQFF. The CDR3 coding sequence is TGTGCCAGCAGCCATCTAACGGGGGGGACCTACAATGAGCAGTTCTTC.

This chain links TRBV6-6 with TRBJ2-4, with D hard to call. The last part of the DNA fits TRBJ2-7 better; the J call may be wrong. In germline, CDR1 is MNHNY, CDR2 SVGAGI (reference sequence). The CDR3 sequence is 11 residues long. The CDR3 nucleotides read TGTGCCAGCAGGCCTGAATACGAGCAGTACTTC. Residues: CASRPEYEQYF.

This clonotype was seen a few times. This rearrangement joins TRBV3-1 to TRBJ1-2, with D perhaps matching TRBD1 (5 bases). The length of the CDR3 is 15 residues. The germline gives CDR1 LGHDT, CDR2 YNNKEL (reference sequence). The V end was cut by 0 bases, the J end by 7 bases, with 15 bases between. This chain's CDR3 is CASSQDGGGTPGYTF. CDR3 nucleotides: TGTGCCAGCAGCCAAGATGGTGGGGGGACGCCTGGCTACACCTTC.

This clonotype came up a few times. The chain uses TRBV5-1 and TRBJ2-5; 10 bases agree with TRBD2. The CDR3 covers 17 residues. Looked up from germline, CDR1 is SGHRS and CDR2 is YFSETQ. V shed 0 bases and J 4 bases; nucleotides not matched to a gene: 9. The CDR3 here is CASSLGTTSGKIETQYF. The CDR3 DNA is TGCGCCAGCAGCTTGGGGACCACTAGCGGGAAGATAGAGACCCAGTACTTC.

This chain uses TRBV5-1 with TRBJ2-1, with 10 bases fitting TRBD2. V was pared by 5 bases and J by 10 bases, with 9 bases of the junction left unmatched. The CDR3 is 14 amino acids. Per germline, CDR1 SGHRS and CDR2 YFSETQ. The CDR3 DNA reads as TGCGCCAGCAGGGGGCTAGCGGGAGCCGGGGAGCAGTTCTTC. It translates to CASRGLAGAGEQFF.

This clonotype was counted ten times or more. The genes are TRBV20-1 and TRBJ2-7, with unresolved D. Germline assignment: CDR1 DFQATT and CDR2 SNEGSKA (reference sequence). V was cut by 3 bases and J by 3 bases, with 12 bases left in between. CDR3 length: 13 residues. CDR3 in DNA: TGCAGTGCTAGGAACAGAACCTACTACGAGCAGTACTTC. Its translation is CSARNRTYYEQYF.

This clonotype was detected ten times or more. The DNA of the CDR3 is TGCAGCGTTGGTGCCTCCTCTGGCTACACCTTC. It translates to CSVGASSGYTF. This chain connects TRBV29-1 to TRBJ1-2; D is unclear. The CDR3 loop spans 11 amino acids. The V and J ends lost 4 bases and 7 bases respectively, with 10 bases between them. The germline V gene encodes CDR1 SQVTM and CDR2 ANQGSEA.

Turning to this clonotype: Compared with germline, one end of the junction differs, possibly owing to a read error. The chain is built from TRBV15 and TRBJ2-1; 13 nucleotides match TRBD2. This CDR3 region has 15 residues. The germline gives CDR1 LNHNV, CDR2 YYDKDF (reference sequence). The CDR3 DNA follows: TGTGCCACCAGCAGAGGGACTAGCGGGAGACTTGAGCAGGTCTTC. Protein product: CATSRGTSGRLEQVF.

For the CDR3, the DNA is TGTGCCAGCAGTTACTCGAGGGTCTACAGTGAGCAGTACTTC. This sequence encodes CASSYSRVYSEQYF. The V gene is TRBV6-6, the J gene TRBJ2-5; possible D gene TRBD2, 5 bases. CDR3 length: 14 amino acids. The germline V gene encodes CDR1 MNHNY and CDR2 SVGAGI (reference sequence). V shed 0 bases and J shed 11 bases, with 16 bases lying between them.

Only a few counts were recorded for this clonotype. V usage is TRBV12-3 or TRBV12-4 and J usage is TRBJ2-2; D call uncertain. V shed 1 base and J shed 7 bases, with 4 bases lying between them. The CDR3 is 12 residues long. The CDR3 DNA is TGTGCCAGCAGTTTAGAGGGCGGGGAGCTGTTTTTT. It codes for CASSLEGGELFF.

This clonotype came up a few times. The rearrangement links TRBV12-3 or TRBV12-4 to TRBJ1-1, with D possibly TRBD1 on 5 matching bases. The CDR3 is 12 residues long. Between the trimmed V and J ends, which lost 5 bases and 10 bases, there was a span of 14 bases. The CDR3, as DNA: TGTGCCAGCAGTACGCCGGGACGGGGAGCTTTCTTT. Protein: CASSTPGRGAFF.

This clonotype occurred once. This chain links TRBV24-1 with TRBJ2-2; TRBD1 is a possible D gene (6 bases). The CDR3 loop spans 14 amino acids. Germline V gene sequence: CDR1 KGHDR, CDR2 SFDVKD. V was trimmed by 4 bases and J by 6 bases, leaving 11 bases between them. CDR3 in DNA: TGTGCCACCAGTGACCAGACAGGAGCCGGGGAGCTGTTTTTT. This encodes CATSDQTGAGELFF.

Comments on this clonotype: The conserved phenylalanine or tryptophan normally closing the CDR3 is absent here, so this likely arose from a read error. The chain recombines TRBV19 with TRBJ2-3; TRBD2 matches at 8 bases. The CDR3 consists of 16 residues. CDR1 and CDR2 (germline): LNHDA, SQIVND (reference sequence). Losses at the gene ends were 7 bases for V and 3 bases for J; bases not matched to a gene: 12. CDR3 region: CASTAGGGRRTDTQYL. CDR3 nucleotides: TGTGCCAGTACCGCCGGGGGGGGGCGGAGGACAGATACGCAGTATCTT.

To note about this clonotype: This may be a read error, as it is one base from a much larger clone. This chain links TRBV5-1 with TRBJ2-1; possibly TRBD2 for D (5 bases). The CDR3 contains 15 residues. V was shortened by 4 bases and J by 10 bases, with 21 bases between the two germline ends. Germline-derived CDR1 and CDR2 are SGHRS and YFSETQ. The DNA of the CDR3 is TGCGCCAGCAGCGAGGACTGGACGAGCTCCTACGAGCAGTTCTTC. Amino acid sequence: CASSEDWTSSYEQFF.